These 27 T cell receptor beta chains were sequenced from one sample in a study of T cells in severe cutaneous drug reactions. Libraries were made by iRepertoire multiplex PCR with TCR subtype-specific primers for bulk and single-cell sequencing. TCRdb reprocessed the multiplex PCR reads, with one entry per CDR3 protein and no DNA. This table lists around 20,000 distinct CDR3 sequences. Carbamazepine had induced Stevens-Johnson syndrome or toxic epidermal necrolysis in the sequenced donors. Sample: PBMCs. The receptors stem from a human donor with toxic epidermal necrolysis, a severe cutaneous drug reaction.

The J gene is TRBJ2-6, the V gene TRBV4-2; TCRdb calls TRBD2, which cannot be checked without DNA. The CDR3 has 20 residues. Germline lookup yields CDR1 LGHNA and CDR2 YNFKEQ. This chain's CDR3 is CASSPEARTTDNSGANVLTF.

The rearrangement links TRBV3-1 to TRBJ2-7; TCRdb designates TRBD2, a call that cannot be tested without DNA. Germline V gene sequence: CDR1 LGHDT, CDR2 YNNKEL (reference sequence). The CDR3 is made up of 15 amino acids. The CDR3 is CASSQDLAGRYEQYF.

This chain links TRBV6-5 with TRBJ1-6. CDR1 is MNHEY, CDR2 SVGAGI, per germline. This CDR3 has 13 amino acids. CDR3 sequence: CASSYLGESPLHF.

V and J are TRBV4-3 and TRBJ1-1; the D gene TCRdb calls, TRBD1, cannot be checked with no DNA. Germline lookup yields CDR1 LGHNA and CDR2 YSLEER. The CDR3 runs 16 residues. The CDR3 protein is CASSQDGGGEDTEAFF.

The genes are TRBV12-3 or TRBV12-4 and TRBJ1-5. The CDR3 has 13 amino acids. The chain's CDR3 is CASSERGGQPQHF.

J is TRBJ2-1 and V is TRBV9. From germline, CDR1 is SGDLS and CDR2 YYNGEE. This CDR3 spans 14 amino acids. The CDR3 region is CASSVAQTRSKQFF.

The chain has TRBV19 and TRBJ2-5; TCRdb indicates TRBD2, and absent DNA this call remains unverified. This CDR3 comprises 13 residues. The V gene's germline CDR1 is LNHDA and CDR2 SQIVND (reference sequence). The CDR3 loop reads CASSILRAETQYF.

V usage is TRBV7-9 and J usage is TRBJ2-5. Per germline, CDR1 SEHNR and CDR2 FQNEAQ (reference sequence). The CDR3 length is 14 residues. The CDR3 loop reads CASSLVSSQETQYF.

CDR3 loop: CSVELAGGPYNEQFF. This chain joins TRBV29-1 and TRBJ2-1; TCRdb calls TRBD2, which cannot be checked without DNA. Germline values: CDR1 SQVTM, CDR2 ANQGSEA. This CDR3 contains 15 residues.

This chain uses TRBV7-9 with TRBJ2-5; TCRdb names TRBD1, which stays unverified in the absence of DNA. Germline CDR1 reads SEHNR; CDR2 reads FQNEAQ (reference sequence). CDR3 length equals 16 residues. The CDR3 sequence is CASSLLPGQGRETQYF.

The gene calls are TRBV20-1 and TRBJ2-7; lacking DNA, the TRBD2 call made by TCRdb goes unchecked. The CDR3 runs 15 residues. Germline V gene sequence: CDR1 DFQATT, CDR2 SNEGSKA (reference sequence). CDR3 region: CSARDDRDYLYEQYF.

The chain is built from TRBV7-8 and TRBJ1-6; the D call of TRBD1 rests on TCRdb alone, since no DNA is present to check it. CDR3 length: 14 residues. Germline CDR1 SGHVS, CDR2 FQNEAQ. CDR3 protein: CASSFGTVNSPLHF.

The gene calls are TRBV7-9 and TRBJ2-1; the D call of TRBD2 rests on TCRdb alone, since no DNA is present to check it. Germline V lookup: CDR1 SEHNR, CDR2 FQNEAQ (reference sequence). The CDR3 is 14 amino acids. The CDR3 loop reads CASSESTSGNEQFF.

The chain has TRBV3-1 and TRBJ1-2. The CDR3 totals 14 residues. Looked up from germline, CDR1 is LGHDT and CDR2 is YNNKEL (reference sequence). The CDR3 here is CASSSRDANYGYTF.

The chain is built from TRBV19 and TRBJ2-1; the D call from TCRdb, TRBD2, cannot be confirmed without DNA. Per germline, CDR1 LNHDA and CDR2 SQIVND (reference sequence). There are 15 residues in the CDR3. The CDR3 is CASSKGLAAYNEQFF.

This chain joins TRBV10-3 and TRBJ2-3. CDR1 ENHRY and CDR2 SYGVKD come from the germline V gene. The CDR3 runs to 15 residues. The CDR3: CAISESGNWTDTQYF.

The rearrangement uses TRBV10-3 and TRBJ1-1. CDR3 size: 13 residues. From germline, CDR1 is ENHRY and CDR2 SYGVKD. The CDR3 loop is CAITGGGNTEAFF.

CDR3 loop: CASMDKGETQYF. This rearrangement joins TRBV19 to TRBJ2-5; the TRBD1 assignment by TCRdb is unverifiable without DNA. The CDR3 is 12 amino acids. The germline V gene has CDR1 LNHDA and CDR2 SQIVND (reference sequence).

This chain joins TRBV4-1 and TRBJ2-1. CDR1 is MGHRA, CDR2 YSYEKL, per germline. The CDR3 extends over 12 amino acids. The CDR3 here is CASSLAGRMQFF.

The V call is TRBV6-5, the J call TRBJ1-1. Germline V gives CDR1 MNHEY, CDR2 SVGAGI. CDR3 length equals 15 residues. CDR3 sequence: CASSYSTRVNTEAFF.

The CDR3 here is CASSLQGLTGAGANVLTF. The V and J genes are TRBV6-5 and TRBJ2-6; TCRdb picks TRBD1, but there is no DNA to check that call. Germline values: CDR1 MNHEY, CDR2 SVGAGI. There are 18 residues in the CDR3.

This sequence joins TRBV29-1 and TRBJ2-1; TCRdb's D gene call, TRBD2, goes unchecked for lack of DNA. There are 13 residues in the CDR3. Germline V gene data show CDR1 as SQVTM and CDR2 as ANQGSEA. CDR3 sequence: CSVYGGEHNEQFF.

V usage is TRBV19 and J usage is TRBJ2-1; TCRdb reports TRBD2, a call that lacks DNA to check it against. The V gene's germline CDR1 is LNHDA and CDR2 SQIVND (reference sequence). The CDR3 is made up of 15 amino acids. This CDR3 is CASTIAGGSYNEQFF.

The chain links TRBV27 to TRBJ2-1; TCRdb's D call, TRBD2, is unchecked because there is no DNA. The CDR3 covers 18 residues. Germline-derived CDR1 and CDR2 are MNHEY and SMNVEV (reference sequence). This CDR3 is CASSLSLAGVVPYNEQFF.

The V and J genes are TRBV28 and TRBJ1-1; TCRdb designates TRBD1, a call that cannot be tested without DNA. There are 15 residues in the CDR3. CDR1 is MDHEN, CDR2 SYDVKM, per germline. CDR3: CASSPNRGRNTEAFF.

The rearrangement joins TRBV19 to TRBJ1-1; with no DNA, the TCRdb D assignment of TRBD1 cannot be verified. Germline assignment: CDR1 LNHDA and CDR2 SQIVND (reference sequence). This CDR3 spans 12 amino acids. CDR3: CASSINTGRTFF.

This sequence joins TRBV20-1 and TRBJ1-5. CDR3 length equals 16 residues. In germline, CDR1 is DFQATT, CDR2 SNEGSKA (reference sequence). CDR3 in amino acids: CSARDRGEVSNQPQHF.